Detailed here is one T cell receptor (beta chain). Its antigen specificity is not known. No base quality information exists; no much larger clone differs at one position. The method was the immunoSEQ multiplex PCR assay. To provide template for TCR sequencing, every sample had RNA extracted and reverse transcribed into cDNA. First-strand cDNA was synthesized with SuperScript III using a 2:1 mix of oligo-dT and random hexamers. A synthetic immune receptor repertoire was used to gauge amplification bias, and whatever bias remained was removed computationally. In the source study's methods: Raw reads were preprocessed to remove errors, and CDR3 was defined according to IMGT conventions as the region from the conserved cysteine to phenylalanine. Clonality was calculated as 1 minus Shannon entropy normalized by log2 of the number of productive unique TCRs. Whether scalp clones were CD4 or CD8 was inferred by matching scalp TCRbeta sequences against CD4 and CD8 repertoires sorted from blood. The clones in this table, taken by TCRdb from immuneACCESS, are in-frame only. Not every clone is retained; where verified, under half of the shortfall comes from an unresolved V gene, and the cause of the rest is unknown. The D gene and trimming were derived from the DNA, and the V and J assignments and clone size from that table. The sample data list fewer than 250,000 clones, and about three fifths of these were observed just once. Roughly 4.2% of the sample is held by the ten biggest clonotypes.

From the germline V gene (reference sequence), CDR1 is GTSNPN and CDR2 is SVGIG. V is pruned by 5 bases and J by 3 bases, leaving 13 bases of the junction without a gene match. The CDR3, cysteine through phenylalanine, is 16 amino acids long. Only CDR3 DNA remains: 48 bases, in frame from the first base. The sample originates from a study of CD8+ T cells in alopecia areata (dated by TCRdb to 2016 to 2019). Looking at the study overall: The treated patients, all with moderate-to-severe alopecia areata, were enrolled in an open-label pilot trial of oral tofacitinib given at 5 to 10 mg twice daily. Clonality in the scalp was compared among normal scalp (n=4), patchy alopecia areata scalp (n=8), and alopecia totalis/universalis scalp (n=8). To study T cell clonal expansion in alopecia areata, the researchers applied high-throughput TCRbeta sequencing to both the C3H/HeJ mouse model and human patients. The SALT score, which quantifies the percentage of affected scalp surface area, was used to measure disease severity in treated patients. Patients on tofacitinib were biopsied at baseline and after 4 and 24 weeks of treatment, and several of the patients also had a later scalp biopsy. TCRbeta CDR3 regions were amplified by immunoSEQ multiplex PCR using 35 Vbeta forward and 13 Jbeta reverse primers. RNA was extracted with the PAXgene miRNA kit for fixed scalp, the miRNeasy kit for PBMCs, and the RNeasy kit for mouse skin. Human TCRbeta sequencing covered scalp tissue and sorted CD4+ and CD8+ peripheral blood T cells from patchy and totalis/universalis alopecia areata patients and healthy controls. Patients received tofacitinib for 6 to 18 months and were then followed off drug for 6 months to check for delayed response and recurrence. Broader findings and caveats from the paper: TCR sequences shared between patients were less clear than in mice, possibly partly because of HLA diversity in the patient population. Scalp clonality and the number of expanded CD8+ clones among the top 100 scalp clones were significantly decreased by tofacitinib. Resident alphabeta T cells in normal human skin are also sequenced, complicating scalp TCR repertoire analysis, unlike mouse skin dominated by gammadelta T cells. The treated cohort was small, with a single nonresponder, so links between baseline CD8+ expansion and response need larger studies. During tofacitinib treatment, many expanded lesional clones stuck around in both scalp and blood, and this persistence may partly explain why relapse happens after treatment is stopped. Lesional scalp, especially in alopecia totalis/universalis, showed higher clonality and more expanded CD8+ clones than normal scalp, suggesting antigenic drive.

The intended sense of this specimen's time point label: about four weeks on oral tofacitinib. The treatment or condition label corresponds to: oral pan-JAK inhibitor, 5-10 mg twice daily. Lesional scalp punch biopsies and peripheral blood were obtained from alopecia areata patients. PBMCs were separated by density centrifugation and stained for CD3, CD4 and CD8, after which CD4+ and CD8+ T cells were sorted on a FACSAria. This specimen was CD4+ T cells sorted from blood, taken at week 4, from a patient treated with tofacitinib. The clonotype comes from a human donor with alopecia areata. The chain uses TRBV30 and TRBJ2-5, with 9 bases in between that match TRBD2. The CDR3 is CAWVPRSGLAEETQYF. The DNA is TGTGCCTGGGTGCCTCGTTCGGGACTAGCAGAAGAGACCCAGTACTTC.